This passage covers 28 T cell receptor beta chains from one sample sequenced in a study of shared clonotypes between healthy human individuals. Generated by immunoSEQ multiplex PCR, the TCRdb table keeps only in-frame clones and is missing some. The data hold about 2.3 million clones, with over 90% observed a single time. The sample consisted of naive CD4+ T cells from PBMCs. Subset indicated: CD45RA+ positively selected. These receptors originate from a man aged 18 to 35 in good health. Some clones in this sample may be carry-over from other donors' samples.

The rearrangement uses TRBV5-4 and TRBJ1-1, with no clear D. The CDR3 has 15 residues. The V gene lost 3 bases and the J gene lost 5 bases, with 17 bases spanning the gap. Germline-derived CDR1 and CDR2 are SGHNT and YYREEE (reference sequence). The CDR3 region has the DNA TGTGCCAGCAGCTCCCCGGCCTCGAGGAATACTGAAGCTTTCTTT. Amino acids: CASSSPASRNTEAFF.

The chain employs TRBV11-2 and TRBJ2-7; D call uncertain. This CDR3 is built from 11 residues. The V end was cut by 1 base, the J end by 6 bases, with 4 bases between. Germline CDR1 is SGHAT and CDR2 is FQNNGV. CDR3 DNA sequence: TGTGCCAGCAGCTTAGCTTCCGAGCAGTACTTC. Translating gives CASSLASEQYF.

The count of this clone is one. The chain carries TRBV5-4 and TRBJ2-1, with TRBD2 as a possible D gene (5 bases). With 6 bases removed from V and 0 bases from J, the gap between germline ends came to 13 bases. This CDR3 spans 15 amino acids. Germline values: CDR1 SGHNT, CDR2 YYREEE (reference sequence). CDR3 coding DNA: TGTGCCAGCACCACAGACACTAGCTCCTACAATGAGCAGTTCTTC. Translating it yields CASTTDTSSYNEQFF. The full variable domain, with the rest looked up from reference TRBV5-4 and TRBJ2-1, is ETGVTQSPTHLIKTRGQQVTLRCSSQSGHNTVSWYQQALGQGPQFIFQYYREEENGRGNFPPRFSGLQFPNYSSELNVNALELDDSALYLCASTTDTSSYNEQFFGPGTRLTVL.

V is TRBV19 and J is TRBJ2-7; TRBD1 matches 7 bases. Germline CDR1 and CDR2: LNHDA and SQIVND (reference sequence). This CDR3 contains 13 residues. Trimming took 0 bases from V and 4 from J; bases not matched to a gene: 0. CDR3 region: CASSIEQGYEQYF. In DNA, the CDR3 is TGTGCCAGTAGTATAGAACAGGGGTACGAGCAGTACTTC.

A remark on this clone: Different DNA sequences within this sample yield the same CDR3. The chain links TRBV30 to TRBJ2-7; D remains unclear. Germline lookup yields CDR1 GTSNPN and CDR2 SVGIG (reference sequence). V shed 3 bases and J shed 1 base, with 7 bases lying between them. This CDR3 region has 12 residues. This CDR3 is CAWSGGSYEQYF. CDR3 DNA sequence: TGTGCCTGGAGCGGTGGATCCTACGAGCAGTACTTC.

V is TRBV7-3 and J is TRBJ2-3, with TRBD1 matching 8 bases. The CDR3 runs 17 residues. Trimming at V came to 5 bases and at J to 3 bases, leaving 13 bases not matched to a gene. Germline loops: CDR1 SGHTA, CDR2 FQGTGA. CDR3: CASSPGRGRGQTDTQYF. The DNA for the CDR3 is TGTGCCAGCAGCCCGGGGCGGGGCAGGGGGCAGACAGATACGCAGTATTTT.

CDR3 region: CASSFGERGALEKLFF. In DNA form, the CDR3 reads TGCGCCAGCAGCTTTGGGGAGAGGGGGGCCCTCGAAAAACTGTTTTTT. The chain joins TRBV5-1 to TRBJ1-4; tentative D call: TRBD1 (6 bases). This CDR3 has 16 amino acids. Trimming took 2 bases from V and 8 from J, leaving 19 bases between them. Per the germline V gene, CDR1 is SGHRS and CDR2 is YFSETQ.

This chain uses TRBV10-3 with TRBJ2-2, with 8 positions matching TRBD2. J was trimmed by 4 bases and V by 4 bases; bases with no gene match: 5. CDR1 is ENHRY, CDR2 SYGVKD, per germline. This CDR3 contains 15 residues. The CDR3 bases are TGTGCCATCAGTGGCCGGGAGGGAGGCACCGGGGAGCTGTTTTTT. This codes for CAISGREGGTGELFF.

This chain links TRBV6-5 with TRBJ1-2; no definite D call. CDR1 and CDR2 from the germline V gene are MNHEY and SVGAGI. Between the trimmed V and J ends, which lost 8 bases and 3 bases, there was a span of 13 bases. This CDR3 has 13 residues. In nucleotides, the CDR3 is TGTGCCAGCCAACCTGAGGACGACTATGGCTACACCTTC. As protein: CASQPEDDYGYTF.

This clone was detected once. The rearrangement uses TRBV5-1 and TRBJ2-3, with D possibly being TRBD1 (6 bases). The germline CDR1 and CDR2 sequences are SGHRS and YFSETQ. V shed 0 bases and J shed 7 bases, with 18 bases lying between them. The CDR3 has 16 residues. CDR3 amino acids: CASSLAARIRGNTQYF. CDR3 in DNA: TGCGCCAGCAGCTTGGCCGCTCGGATAAGGGGGAATACGCAGTATTTT.

This CDR3 is CASSRTSGRGEETQYF. Here the CDR3 DNA reads TGCGCCAGCAGCCGGACTAGCGGGAGAGGGGAAGAGACCCAGTACTTC. V usage is TRBV5-1 and J usage is TRBJ2-5; 13 bases line up with TRBD2. J was trimmed by 3 bases and V by 4 bases; bases with no gene match: 6. This CDR3 is built from 16 residues. Germline V CDR1 and CDR2: SGHRS, YFSETQ.

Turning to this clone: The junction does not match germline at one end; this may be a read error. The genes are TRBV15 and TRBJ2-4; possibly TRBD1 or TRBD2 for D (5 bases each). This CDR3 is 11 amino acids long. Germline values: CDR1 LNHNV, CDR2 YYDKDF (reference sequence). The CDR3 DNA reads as TGTGCCACCAGCATTTCCGGGACCAGAATCTTC. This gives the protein CATSISGTRIF.

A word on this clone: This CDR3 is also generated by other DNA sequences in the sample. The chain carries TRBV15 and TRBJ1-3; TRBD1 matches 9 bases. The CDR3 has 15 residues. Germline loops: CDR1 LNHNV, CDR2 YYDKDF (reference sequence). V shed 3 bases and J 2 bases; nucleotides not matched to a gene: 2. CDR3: CATSRDRGTGNTIYF. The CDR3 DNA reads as TGTGCCACCAGCAGGGACAGGGGTACTGGAAACACCATATATTTT. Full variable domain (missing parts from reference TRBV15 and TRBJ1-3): DAMVIQNPRYQVTQFGKPVTLSCSQTLNHNVMYWYQQKSSQAPKLLFHYYDKDFNNEADTPDNFQSRRPNTSFCFLDIRSPGLGDTAMYLCATSRDRGTGNTIYFGEGSWLTVV.

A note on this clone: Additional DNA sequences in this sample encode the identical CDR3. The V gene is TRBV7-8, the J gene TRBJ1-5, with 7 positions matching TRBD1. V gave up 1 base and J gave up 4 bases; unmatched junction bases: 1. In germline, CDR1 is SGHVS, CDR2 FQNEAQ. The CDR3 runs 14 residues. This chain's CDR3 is CASSLEQGNQPQHF. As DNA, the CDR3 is TGTGCCAGCAGCTTAGAACAGGGGAATCAGCCCCAGCATTTT.

CDR3 protein: CASSLGGIDQVNEQFF. The CDR3 coding sequence is TGTGCCAGCAGCTTGGGGGGCATAGATCAGGTGAATGAGCAGTTCTTC. The J gene is TRBJ2-1, the V gene TRBV5-4; weak D call: TRBD1 (5 bases). The CDR3 has 16 residues. Germline V gene data show CDR1 as SGHNT and CDR2 as YYREEE (reference sequence). Trimming removed 0 bases from V and 7 bases from J, with 17 bases in between.

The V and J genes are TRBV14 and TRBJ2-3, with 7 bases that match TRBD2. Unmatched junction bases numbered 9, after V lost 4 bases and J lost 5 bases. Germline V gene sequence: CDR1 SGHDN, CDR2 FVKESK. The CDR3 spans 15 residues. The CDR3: CASSLKRPSGDTQYF. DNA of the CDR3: TGTGCCAGCAGCCTCAAGAGGCCTAGCGGAGATACGCAGTATTTT.

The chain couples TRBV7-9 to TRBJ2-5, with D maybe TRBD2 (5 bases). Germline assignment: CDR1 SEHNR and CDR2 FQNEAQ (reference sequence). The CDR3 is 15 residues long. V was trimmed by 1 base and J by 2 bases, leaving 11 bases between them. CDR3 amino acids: CASSLGLRVQETQYF. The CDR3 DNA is TGTGCCAGCAGCTTAGGTTTGCGGGTTCAAGAGACCCAGTACTTC.

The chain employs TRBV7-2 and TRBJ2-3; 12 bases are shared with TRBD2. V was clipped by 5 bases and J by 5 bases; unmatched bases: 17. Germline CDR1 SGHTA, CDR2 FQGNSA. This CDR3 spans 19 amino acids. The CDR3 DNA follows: TGTGCCAGCAGCAAAATCTCTGCGGCTAGCGGGAGGGTGGGAGATACGCAGTATTTT. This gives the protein CASSKISAASGRVGDTQYF.

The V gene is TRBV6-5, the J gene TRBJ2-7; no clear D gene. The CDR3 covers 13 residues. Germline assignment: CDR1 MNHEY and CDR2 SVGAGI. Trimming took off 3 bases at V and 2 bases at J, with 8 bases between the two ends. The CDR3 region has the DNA TGTGCCAGCAGTTATGGGGTAGCCTACGAGCAGTACTTC. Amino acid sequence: CASSYGVAYEQYF.

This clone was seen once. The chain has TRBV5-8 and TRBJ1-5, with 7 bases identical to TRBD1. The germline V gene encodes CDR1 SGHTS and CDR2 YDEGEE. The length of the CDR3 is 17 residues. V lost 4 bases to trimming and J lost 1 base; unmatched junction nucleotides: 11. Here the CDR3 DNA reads TGTGCCAGCAGCATCTTCCAGACAGGGAGCAGCAATCAGCCCCAGCATTTT. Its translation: CASSIFQTGSSNQPQHF.

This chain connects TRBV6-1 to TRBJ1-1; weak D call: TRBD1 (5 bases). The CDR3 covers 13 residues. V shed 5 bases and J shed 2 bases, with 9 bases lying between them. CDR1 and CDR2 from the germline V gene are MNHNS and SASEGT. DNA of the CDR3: TGTGCCAGCAGTTGGACAAGAAACACTGAAGCTTTCTTT. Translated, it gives CASSWTRNTEAFF.

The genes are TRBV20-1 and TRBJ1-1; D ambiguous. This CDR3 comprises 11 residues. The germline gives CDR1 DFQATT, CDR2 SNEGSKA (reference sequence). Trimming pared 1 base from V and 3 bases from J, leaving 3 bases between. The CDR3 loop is CSARVHTEAFF. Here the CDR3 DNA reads TGCAGTGCTAGAGTGCACACTGAAGCTTTCTTT.

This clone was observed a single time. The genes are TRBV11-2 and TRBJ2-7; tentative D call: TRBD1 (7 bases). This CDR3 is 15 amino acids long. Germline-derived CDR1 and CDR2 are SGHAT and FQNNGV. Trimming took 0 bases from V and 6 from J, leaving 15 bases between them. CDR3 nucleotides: TGTGCCAGCAGCTTAGATCCCCCAGGGGGGCTCGAGCAGTACTTC. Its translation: CASSLDPPGGLEQYF.

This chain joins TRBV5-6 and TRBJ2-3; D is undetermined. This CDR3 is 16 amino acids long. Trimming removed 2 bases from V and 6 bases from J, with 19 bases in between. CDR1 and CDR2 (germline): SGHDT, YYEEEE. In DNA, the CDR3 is TGTGCCAGCAGCTTAGGTGGGAACCCGATCGGGGATACGCAGTATTTT. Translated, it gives CASSLGGNPIGDTQYF.

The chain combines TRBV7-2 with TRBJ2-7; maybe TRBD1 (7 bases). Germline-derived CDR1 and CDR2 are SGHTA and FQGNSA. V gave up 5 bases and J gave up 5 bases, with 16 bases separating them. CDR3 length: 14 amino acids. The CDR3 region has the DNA TGTGCCAGCAGCCTGGAGGGGGCAGTGGACGAGCAGTACTTC. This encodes CASSLEGAVDEQYF.

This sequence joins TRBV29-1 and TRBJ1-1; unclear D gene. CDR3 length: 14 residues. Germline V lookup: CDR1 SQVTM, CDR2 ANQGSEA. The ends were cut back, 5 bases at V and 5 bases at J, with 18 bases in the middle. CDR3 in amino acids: CSVQRLETSTEAFF. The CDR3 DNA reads TGCAGCGTTCAACGACTGGAGACTAGTACTGAAGCTTTCTTT.

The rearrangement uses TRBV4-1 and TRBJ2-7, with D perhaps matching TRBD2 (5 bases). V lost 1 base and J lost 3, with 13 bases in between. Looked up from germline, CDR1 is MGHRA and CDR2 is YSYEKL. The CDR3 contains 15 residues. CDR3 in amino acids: CASSQGPRGNYEQYF. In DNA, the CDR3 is TGCGCCAGCAGCCAAGGCCCCCGGGGAAACTACGAGCAGTACTTC.

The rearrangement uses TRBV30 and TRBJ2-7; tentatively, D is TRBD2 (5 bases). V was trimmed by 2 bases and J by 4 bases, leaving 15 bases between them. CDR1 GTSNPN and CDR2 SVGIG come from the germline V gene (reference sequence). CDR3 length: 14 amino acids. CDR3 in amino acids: CAWSHPGIKYEQYF. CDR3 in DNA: TGTGCCTGGAGTCACCCGGGGATAAAGTACGAGCAGTACTTC.